The entry below gives a single T cell receptor beta chain sequence along with its context. Its antigen is currently not known. Base qualities were left out, and no much larger clone turns up one base away. CD8 naive samples consisted of CD45RO-negative cells that were positively selected for CCR7, yielding a CD45RA+CCR7+ population without TemRA cells. The donors were healthy, HIV-negative adults who had no recently reported acute infections or vaccinations. Only Caucasian adults living in Nashville, Tennessee, USA were represented among the donors. After blood collection by leukapheresis, PBMCs were isolated using Ficoll-Histopaque density gradient centrifugation and then cryopreserved in the vapor phase of liquid nitrogen. Purity and quantity of every magnetically sorted T cell population were checked by analytical flow cytometry. Genomic DNA was isolated from each sorted fraction and quantified by UV absorbance on a Nanodrop 2000c.

TCR CDR3 regions were amplified from genomic DNA by multiplex PCR using the deep immunoSEQ assay. Extracted genomic DNA from each cell subset was spread evenly across all wells of several immunoSEQ 96-well plates, with each plate serving as a replicate. Each replicate PCR for sorted subsets received around 210 ng genomic DNA, equal to about 29,000 T cell genomes. Purified libraries were quantified with a Qubit 3.0 fluorometer, sized on a Bioanalyzer 2100, and re-quantified with the KAPA Library Quantification kit. Every immunoSEQ 96-well plate was sequenced on a dedicated single-read 150-cycle Illumina NextSeq 550 flow cell. Concerning the study's data processing: Because only junctional sequences without quality scores were contained in the immunoSEQ output, filtering matching that applied to full-length reads could not be performed. Sequences were annotated with PyIR, a Python wrapper for IgBLAST v1.9, and V/J genes and CDR3 were assigned using IMGT germline references. Reads with weak V/J assignments (E-value above 1e-6), missing CDR3, stop codons, out-of-frame junctions, or ambiguous translated residues were removed. V3J clonotypes were defined as sequences sharing the same inferred V gene, J gene, and CDR3 amino acid sequence. Percentage overlap between repertoires was computed as shared unique clonotypes divided by the size of the smaller repertoire. Repertoire richness was assessed with RTK rarefaction, the Chao1 estimator, and Recon v2.1 estimates of unobserved clonotypes. OLGA was used to compute generation probabilities for all TCRbeta clonotypes that the gDNA method yielded from a handful of donors. The immuneACCESS repertoire file appears here via TCRdb, limited to in-frame rearrangements. These files lack a portion of the clones; in checked studies, under half of the deficit traces to unresolved V genes, and the cause of the others is not known. D and trimming were read from the DNA, whereas the V and J calls and clone size are those reported in that table. The sample profile shows roughly 2 million clones; about 95% of them were found once. The top ten clonotypes cover around 1.1% of the sample.

The record originates from a study of shared clonotypes between healthy human individuals (dated by TCRdb to about 2020). Concerning the study at large: The cohort comprised a couple of women and a few men aged 18 to 49 years. For each donor, CD4 naive and CD4 memory were each given three plates, CD8 naive was given two plates, and CD8 memory was given one plate. Blood TCR repertoires of five healthy adults were deeply sequenced to estimate repertoire size and the extent of clonotype sharing between individuals. Different laboratories and diverse techniques were used to prepare libraries and sequence TCR repertoires, to increase sequencing depth and limit assay-specific biases. Leukapheresis yielded between about 0.94 and 10 billion PBMCs per donor. The paper's findings and limits, for the study overall: The genetic and exposure-history diversity represented was limited by the small number of donors. Pairwise subsampling indicated that sequencing depth was expected to affect the degree of clonotype sharing among donors. Compared with non-shared clonotypes, clonotypes shared by all four sorted-subset donors had higher generation probabilities. Incomplete sequencing was indicated by rarefaction of sorted-subset datasets, despite the large sequencing depth. Estimated clonotype richness was generally larger for naive than for memory subsets. Sampling was limited to blood, and TCR repertoires in tissue likely differ from TCR repertoires in blood. Sharing across a few donors was observed for about 5% of naive CD4, 3.5% of naive CD8, 2% to 2.5% of memory CD4, and less than 0.45% of memory CD8 clonotypes.

Counted from cysteine to phenylalanine, this CDR3 has 16 amino acids. The entry retains the CDR3 DNA only, 48 bases that are in frame from base 1. V is shortened by 0 bases, J by 3 bases, and the region joining them spans 15 bases. The germline V gene supplies CDR1 SGHDT and CDR2 YYEEEE. The TCR comes from a man between 18 and 29 years old in good health. The sequence joins TRBV5-6 to TRBJ2-5; D gene: possibly TRBD2, on 6 matching bases. Sequencing input: naive CD8+ T cells sorted from blood. The cell subset or site label, read with the paper, signifies: CD45RA+CCR7+. The bases read TGTGCCAGCAGCTTGGGCGGCGGGATGAGTGAAGAGACCCAGTACTTC. It is translated as CASSLGGGMSEETQYF.